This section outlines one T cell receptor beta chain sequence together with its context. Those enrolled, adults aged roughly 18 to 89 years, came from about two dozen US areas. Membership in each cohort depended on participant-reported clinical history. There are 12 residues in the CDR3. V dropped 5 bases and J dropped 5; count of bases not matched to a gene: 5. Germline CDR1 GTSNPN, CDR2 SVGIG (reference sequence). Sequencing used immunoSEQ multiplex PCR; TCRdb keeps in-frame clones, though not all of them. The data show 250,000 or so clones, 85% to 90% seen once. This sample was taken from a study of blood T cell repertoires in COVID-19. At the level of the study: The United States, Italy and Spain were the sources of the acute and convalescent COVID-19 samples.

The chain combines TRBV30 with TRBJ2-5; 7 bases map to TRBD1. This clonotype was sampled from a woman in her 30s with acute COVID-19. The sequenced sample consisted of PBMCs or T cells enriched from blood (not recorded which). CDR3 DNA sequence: TGTGCCTGGTCCCAGGACAGGGAGACCCAGTACTTC. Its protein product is CAWSQDRETQYF. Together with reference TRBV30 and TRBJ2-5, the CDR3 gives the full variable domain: SQTIHQWPATLVQPVGSPLSLECTVEGTSNPNLYWYRQAAGRGLQLLFYSVGIGQISSEVPQNLSASRPQDRQFILSSKKLLLSDSGFYLCAWSQDRETQYFGPGTRLLVL.